Listed here are 7 T cell receptor beta chains from one sample, sequenced in a study of long-term antiretroviral therapy in people with HIV. Researchers report immunoSEQ v3.0 was run at survey level. Libraries were prepared by immunoSEQ multiplex PCR; TCRdb keeps only in-frame clonotypes and omits some of them. The sample yields 15,000 to 20,000 clones, approximately 82% seen once. The specimen was unsorted PBMCs, collected 0.5 years before starting antiretroviral therapy. The receptors originated from a woman in her forties or fifties with HIV.

V and J are TRBV15 and TRBJ1-2; unclear D gene. Germline lookup yields CDR1 LNHNV and CDR2 YYDKDF (reference sequence). The ends were cut back, 0 bases at V and 8 bases at J, with 13 bases in the middle. The CDR3 has 14 residues. CDR3 residues: CATSRDLGREGYTF. The DNA for the CDR3 is TGTGCCACCAGCAGAGATCTCGGGAGGGAGGGCTACACCTTC.

J is TRBJ1-5 and V is TRBV5-1; 10 nucleotides match TRBD1. Per germline, CDR1 SGHRS and CDR2 YFSETQ. Unmatched junction bases numbered 2, after V lost 0 bases and J lost 5 bases. The CDR3 covers 15 residues. The CDR3: CASSLGGTGDQPQHF. DNA for the CDR3: TGCGCCAGCAGCTTGGGGGGGACAGGGGATCAGCCCCAGCATTTT.

The rearrangement joins TRBV27 to TRBJ2-1; TRBD1 matches 8 bases. After removal of 5 bases from V and 1 base from J, the junction contained 1 base not matched to a gene. The CDR3 runs to 14 residues. In germline, CDR1 is MNHEY, CDR2 SMNVEV (reference sequence). CDR3 in DNA: TGTGCCAGCAGTGGACAGGGATCCTACAATGAGCAGTTCTTC. It translates to CASSGQGSYNEQFF.

The J gene is TRBJ2-6, the V gene TRBV14; D may match TRBD1 or TRBD2 (5 bases each). The CDR3 has 16 amino acids. Germline loops: CDR1 SGHDN, CDR2 FVKESK. Deletions cut 1 base from V and 0 bases from J, with 7 bases between. The CDR3 region has the DNA TGTGCCAGCAGCCAAGGGGGGTACTCTGGGGCCAACGTCCTGACTTTC. Encoded protein: CASSQGGYSGANVLTF.

V and J are TRBV18 and TRBJ2-2; perhaps D is TRBD1 or TRBD2 (5 bases each). The CDR3 contains 15 residues. Germline assignment: CDR1 KGHSH and CDR2 LQKENI. Trimming took off 0 bases at V and 7 bases at J, with 12 bases between the two ends. CDR3 protein: CASSPPSWGNGELFF. DNA of the CDR3: TGTGCCAGCTCACCACCGAGTTGGGGGAACGGGGAGCTGTTTTTT.

The V and J genes are TRBV27 and TRBJ2-1; 12 positions match TRBD2. Germline values: CDR1 MNHEY, CDR2 SMNVEV (reference sequence). The CDR3 extends over 13 amino acids. V shed 3 bases and J 15 bases; nucleotides not matched to a gene: 6. The CDR3 here is CASSFTLAGGLFF. As DNA, the CDR3 is TGTGCCAGCAGTTTCACCCTAGCGGGGGGGTTGTTCTTC.

V usage is TRBV18 and J usage is TRBJ2-1; perhaps TRBD2 as D (6 bases). This CDR3 comprises 15 residues. Trimming removed 3 bases from V and 0 bases from J, with 9 bases in between. Germline V CDR1 and CDR2: KGHSH, LQKENI. CDR3 region: CASSPGGTSYNEQFF. The CDR3 nucleotides read TGTGCCAGCTCACCGGGGGGAACCTCCTACAATGAGCAGTTCTTC.